This TCR beta chain emerged from a study of blood T cell repertoires in COVID-19. Across the whole study: Collection of acute and convalescent COVID-19 samples took place in the United States, Italy and Spain. Sources were T cells, B-cell-depleted T cells, or PBMCs; the material itself was cDNA or gDNA.

Authors' methods: By means of reference gene primer amplification, nucleated cell counts were estimated. This table comes from immunoSEQ multiplex PCR, and its TCRdb copy is limited to in-frame clones, with some not included. That table gives V, J and clone size, and the DNA gave D and trimming. The sample carries fewer than 25,000 clones, about 92% recorded once. The CDR3 has 17 residues. Trimming left V 5 bases short and J 5 bases short, with 24 bases between. Looked up from germline, CDR1 is MNHEY and CDR2 is SMNVEV (reference sequence). The chain uses TRBV27 and TRBJ1-1, with D possibly TRBD1 on 5 matching bases. The sequenced material came from peripheral blood. The receptor's source is a man in his 70s with acute or convalescent COVID-19. The CDR3 reads CASSMFSGLLLGTEAFF. The CDR3 nucleotides are TGTGCCAGCAGTATGTTTTCGGGACTCCTATTGGGTACTGAAGCTTTCTTT.